This T cell receptor beta chain was observed in a study of blood T cell repertoires in COVID-19. Study information: Acute and convalescent COVID-19 samples came from the United States, Italy and Spain. T cells, B-cell-depleted T cells, or PBMCs provided the cDNA or gDNA that served as material.

Germline values: CDR1 MNHNS, CDR2 SASEGT. This CDR3 spans 15 amino acids. Deletions cut 2 bases from V and 2 bases from J, with 13 bases between. Enrolled during active infection, Seattle patients were then followed longitudinally. Sequencing used immunoSEQ multiplex PCR; TCRdb keeps in-frame clones, though not all of them. The data show about 480,000 clones, 89% seen once. The sequence was collected from a man aged 18 to 29 with COVID-19, enrolled during active disease. The rearrangement joins TRBV6-1 to TRBJ2-7; D is undetermined. What was sequenced was peripheral blood. The CDR3 sequence is CASSEPLRQPYEQYF. Here the CDR3 DNA reads TGTGCCAGCAGTGAACCCCTGAGGCAGCCCTACGAGCAGTACTTC.